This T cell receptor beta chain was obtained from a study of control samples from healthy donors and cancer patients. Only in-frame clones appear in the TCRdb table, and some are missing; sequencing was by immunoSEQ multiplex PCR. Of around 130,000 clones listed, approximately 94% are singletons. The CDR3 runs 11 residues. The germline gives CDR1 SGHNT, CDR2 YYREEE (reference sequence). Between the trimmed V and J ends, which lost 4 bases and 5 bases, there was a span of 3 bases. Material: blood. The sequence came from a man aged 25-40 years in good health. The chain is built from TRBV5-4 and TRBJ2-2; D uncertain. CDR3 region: CASSQTGELFF. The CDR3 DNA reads TGTGCCAGCAGCCAGACCGGGGAGCTGTTTTTT.